This T cell receptor beta chain was identified during a study of shared T cell receptors in the human thymus. Germline-derived CDR1 and CDR2 are MNHEY and SMNVEV (reference sequence). The V end lost 2 bases, the J end lost 0 bases, and 11 bases lay between the germline ends. The CDR3 is 15 residues long. This clone has only one observation. Here immunoSEQ multiplex PCR was the method, and the copy in TCRdb shows in-frame clones only, minus some. The sample lists some 700,000 clones, over 75% occurring once. The data were also submitted as part of a second study, on human thymus T cells. That study adds: Thymic resections from corrective heart surgery supplied the tissue. Related studies found that unrelated individuals share highly overlapping thymic repertoires.

The rearrangement joins TRBV27 to TRBJ2-7; weak D call: TRBD2 (6 bases). This TCR was recovered from a girl under three years old with a congenital heart defect. Sequences were obtained from thymocytes. The CDR3, as DNA: TGTGCCAGCAGTTTAAGCCAGGGAGGCTCCTACGAGCAGTACTTC. It is translated as CASSLSQGGSYEQYF.